These 32 T cell receptor beta chains share one sample of origin, sequenced in a study of T cells in Graves' hyperthyroidism and ophthalmopathy. Researchers took RNA transcripts and amplified the TCR beta CDR3 regions from them. The HTBI primer set was used in a first-round RT-PCR of the TCR CDR3. TCRdb re-derived calls from the multiplex PCR reads in MiXCR, one entry per CDR3 protein. The sample records roughly 180,000 distinct CDR3 sequences, around 8.9% being singletons. The sample comprised blood. Receptors were obtained from a young woman with Graves' hyperthyroidism that later progressed to Graves' ophthalmopathy.

This clonotype has at least ten counts. The CDR3 nucleotides are TGTGCCAGCAGTGGGCGAGGCAGCCAAGAGACCCAGTACTTC. Translated: CASSGRGSQETQYF. The chain links TRBV2 to TRBJ2-5; D not certain. V was clipped by 4 bases and J by 1 base, with 10 bases between them. Germline V lookup: CDR1 SNHLY, CDR2 FYNNEI. The CDR3 spans 14 residues.

The V call is TRBV9, the J call TRBJ1-1; a weak D match, TRBD1 (6 bases). The CDR3 extends over 14 amino acids. V dropped 0 bases and J dropped 3 bases, with 9 bases sitting between them. Germline V lookup: CDR1 SGDLS, CDR2 YYNGEE. DNA of the CDR3: TGTGCCAGCAGCGTAGACCAGGGGCACACTGAAGCTTTCTTT. The encoded protein is CASSVDQGHTEAFF. Complete variable domain (other parts from reference TRBV9 and TRBJ1-1): DSGVTQTPKHLITATGQRVTLRCSPRSGDLSVYWYQQSLDQGLQFLIQYYNGEERAKGNILERFSAQQFPDLHSELNLSSLELGDSALYFCASSVDQGHTEAFFGQGTRLTVV.

This clonotype has ten or more counts. The genes are TRBV12-3 or TRBV12-4 and TRBJ2-4; TRBD2 is a possible D gene (5 bases). V was clipped by 5 bases and J by 8 bases, with 16 bases between them. This CDR3 is 14 amino acids long. The CDR3: CASSPRVVEDIQYF. CDR3 sequence (DNA): TGTGCCAGCAGTCCTCGGGTAGTGGAGGACATTCAGTACTTC.

This clonotype was observed a few times. The V and J genes are TRBV5-8 and TRBJ2-2; no reliable D call. Trimming cost V 2 bases and J 4 bases, with 9 bases left between them. CDR3 length: 14 amino acids. Germline values: CDR1 SGHTS, CDR2 YDEGEE. CDR3 in amino acids: CASSFQPGTGELFF. CDR3 nucleotides: TGTGCCAGCAGCTTCCAGCCGGGCACCGGGGAGCTGTTTTTT.

This clonotype appeared many times. V is TRBV2 and J is TRBJ1-5; D not certain. The CDR3 is made up of 16 amino acids. From germline, CDR1 is SNHLY and CDR2 FYNNEI. The V end was cut by 1 base, the J end by 0 bases, with 10 bases between. The CDR3 sequence: CASSEGRLYSNQPQHF. CDR3 DNA sequence: TGTGCCAGCAGTGAAGGCAGACTTTATAGCAATCAGCCCCAGCATTTT.

There are many counts of this clonotype. The chain uses TRBV24-1 and TRBJ1-2; D is uncertain. Trimming took off 11 bases at V and 4 bases at J, with 25 bases between the two ends. Per germline, CDR1 KGHDR and CDR2 SFDVKD. The CDR3 length is 16 residues. The CDR3 DNA is TGTGCCATCACGCAAGGCCTTTCAGTAGGAGGCTATGGCTACACCTTC. As protein: CAITQGLSVGGYGYTF.

V is TRBV4-2 and J is TRBJ1-5, with D possibly matching TRBD1 (5 bases). Trimming removed 0 bases at V and 6 bases at J, with 12 bases between. The CDR3 contains 15 residues. Per the germline V gene, CDR1 is LGHNA and CDR2 is YNFKEQ. The CDR3 DNA is TGTGCCAGCAGCCAAGATATCGGGGGTATTCAGCCCCAGCATTTT. Protein: CASSQDIGGIQPQHF.

The table lists this clonotype with many counts. This CDR3 reads CASSFRSGLAGVSSYNEQFF. The CDR3 nucleotides read TGTGCCAGCAGTTTCCGTTCGGGACTAGCGGGGGTCAGCTCCTACAATGAGCAGTTCTTC. This sequence joins TRBV28 and TRBJ2-1, with TRBD2 matching 14 bases. After removal of 3 bases from V and 0 bases from J, the junction contained 10 bases not matched to a gene. The CDR3 consists of 20 residues. Germline V gene sequence: CDR1 MDHEN, CDR2 SYDVKM.

The chain couples TRBV19 to TRBJ2-3; TRBD2 agrees at 7 bases. Germline V gene sequence: CDR1 LNHDA, CDR2 SQIVND (reference sequence). The CDR3 consists of 17 residues. V shed 4 bases and J 3 bases; nucleotides not matched to a gene: 13. In DNA, the CDR3 is TGTGCCAGTAGTAGCTCCCGCGGGGGTAGCGCTACAGATACGCAGTATTTT. It specifies CASSSSRGGSATDTQYF.

This clonotype has a count of ten or more. The chain combines TRBV30 with TRBJ1-6; TRBD1 matches at 8 bases. Per germline, CDR1 GTSNPN and CDR2 SVGIG (reference sequence). The CDR3 runs to 14 residues. The V gene end was trimmed by 4 bases and the J gene end by 7 bases; junction bases not matched to a gene: 6. In DNA form, the CDR3 reads TGTGCCTGGACGGACAGGGCAGACAATTCACCCCTCCACTTT. Its protein product is CAWTDRADNSPLHF.

This clonotype has at least ten counts. The chain couples TRBV20-1 to TRBJ1-2; D gene uncertain. The germline CDR1 and CDR2 sequences are DFQATT and SNEGSKA (reference sequence). The CDR3 has 14 residues. V was cut by 3 bases and J by 8 bases, with 19 bases left in between. The CDR3 sequence is CSASPPGGLQGYTF. CDR3 nucleotides: TGCAGTGCTAGCCCACCGGGAGGCCTCCAAGGCTACACCTTC.

This clonotype was detected many times. The chain recombines TRBV6-1 with TRBJ2-7; TRBD1 matches at 7 bases. After removal of 8 bases from V and 4 bases from J, the junction contained 11 bases not matched to a gene. The CDR3 is made up of 14 amino acids. The germline V gene has CDR1 MNHNS and CDR2 SASEGT. CDR3 nucleotides: TGTGCCAGCCGGGCGGACAGGCGCCTGTACGAGCAGTACTTC. This gives the protein CASRADRRLYEQYF.

The sample holds a few counts of this clonotype. The rearrangement uses TRBV18 and TRBJ2-7; D gene ambiguous. Germline CDR1 KGHSH, CDR2 LQKENI. The germline V and J ends were trimmed by 5 bases and 6 bases, with 14 bases remaining between them. This CDR3 comprises 13 residues. DNA of the CDR3: TGTGCCAGCTCAACTCTAGATTCCGGCGAGCAGTACTTC. It specifies CASSTLDSGEQYF.

This clonotype was seen ten or more times. The chain joins TRBV28 to TRBJ2-1, with D possibly TRBD2 on 5 matching bases. The CDR3 runs 13 residues. V was pared by 7 bases and J by 7 bases, with 14 bases between. CDR1 is MDHEN and CDR2 is SYDVKM in the germline V gene. CDR3 sequence (DNA): TGTGCCAGCATCGAATCCCCGGGGAATGAGCAGTTCTTC. Translation gives CASIESPGNEQFF. Full variable domain (missing parts from reference TRBV28 and TRBJ2-1): DVKVTQSSRYLVKRTGEKVFLECVQDMDHENMFWYRQDPGLGLRLIYFSYDVKMKEKGDIPEGYSVSREKKERFSLILESASTNQTSMYLCASIESPGNEQFFGPGTRLTVL.

This clonotype was detected only once. A much larger clone differs by one base, so this may be a read error. V gene TRBV6-6 combines with J gene TRBJ2-1, with 7 positions matching TRBD1. The length of the CDR3 is 14 residues. Germline V gene sequence: CDR1 MNHNY, CDR2 SVGAGI (reference sequence). CDR3 nucleotides: TGTGCCTGCAGTTACTCGACAGGGATTGGTGAGCAGTTCTTC. Protein product: CACSYSTGIGEQFF.

Only a few counts were recorded for this clonotype. V and J are TRBV9 and TRBJ2-5; tentative D call: TRBD2 (6 bases). Germline lookup yields CDR1 SGDLS and CDR2 YYNGEE. The length of the CDR3 is 14 residues. The ends were cut back, 0 bases at V and 3 bases at J, with 9 bases in the middle. CDR3: CASSVVGGEETQYF. The CDR3 region has the DNA TGTGCCAGCAGCGTAGTCGGCGGGGAAGAGACCCAGTACTTC. The variable domain in full, completed from reference TRBV9 and TRBJ2-5, reads DSGVTQTPKHLITATGQRVTLRCSPRSGDLSVYWYQQSLDQGLQFLIQYYNGEERAKGNILERFSAQQFPDLHSELNLSSLELGDSALYFCASSVVGGEETQYFGPGTRLLVL.

The rearrangement joins TRBV7-9 to TRBJ1-2, with 9 bases lining up with TRBD1. V shed 1 base and J 6 bases; nucleotides not matched to a gene: 6. From germline, CDR1 is SEHNR and CDR2 FQNEAQ (reference sequence). This CDR3 contains 15 residues. The CDR3, as DNA: TGTGCCAGCAGCTTAGGTTGGGACAGGGTCAATGGCTACACCTTC. This codes for CASSLGWDRVNGYTF.

Many counts were recorded for this clonotype. This sequence joins TRBV19 and TRBJ2-2, with 9 bases that match TRBD1. The V segment lost 9 bases and the J segment 5 bases; nucleotides outside the gene matches: 4. This CDR3 has 13 residues. Germline lookup yields CDR1 LNHDA and CDR2 SQIVND (reference sequence). CDR3 nucleotides: TGTGCCAGCGGGACAGGGCTGACCGGGGAGCTGTTTTTT. As protein: CASGTGLTGELFF. Looking up the rest from reference TRBV19 and TRBJ2-2 gives the full variable domain: DGGITQSPKYLFRKEGQNVTLSCEQNLNHDAMYWYRQDPGQGLRLIYYSQIVNDFQKGDIAEGYSVSREKKESFPLTVTSAQKNPTAFYLCASGTGLTGELFFGEGSRLTVL.

The V and J genes are TRBV7-9 and TRBJ2-7; TRBD1 agrees at 7 bases. The CDR3 consists of 15 residues. Germline loops: CDR1 SEHNR, CDR2 FQNEAQ (reference sequence). With 3 bases clipped from V and 3 bases from J, the junction kept 8 bases outside the gene matches. The CDR3 DNA is TGTGCCAGCAGCTTCTCGGGACAGAAGAACTACGAGCAGTACTTC. Translation: CASSFSGQKNYEQYF.

This clonotype came up many times. This rearrangement joins TRBV11-2 to TRBJ2-7, with 7 bases fitting TRBD1. In germline, CDR1 is SGHAT, CDR2 FQNNGV. Unmatched junction bases numbered 9, after V lost 4 bases and J lost 6 bases. CDR3 length: 14 amino acids. The CDR3 sequence: CASSSNKHRGEQYF. The CDR3 coding sequence is TGTGCCAGCAGCTCGAACAAACACAGGGGCGAGCAGTACTTC.

In this sample, this clonotype turned up many times. The CDR3 DNA reads as TGTGCCACCAGTGACCGTTATGGGAGCTCCTACAATGAGCAGTTCTTC. Its protein product is CATSDRYGSSYNEQFF. The chain is built from TRBV24-1 and TRBJ2-1, with a tentative D call TRBD2 (5 bases). Germline V gene data show CDR1 as KGHDR and CDR2 as SFDVKD. The V end lost 4 bases, the J end lost 0 bases, and 12 bases lay between the germline ends. The CDR3 totals 16 residues.

This clonotype was counted at least ten times. CDR3 residues: CSGKGFPESDTQYF. The DNA for the CDR3 is TGCAGCGGGAAGGGATTCCCTGAATCCGATACGCAGTATTTT. The rearrangement links TRBV29-1 to TRBJ2-3; D not resolved. The CDR3 runs to 14 residues. Trimming pared 7 bases from V and 6 bases from J, leaving 20 bases between. The V gene's germline CDR1 is SQVTM and CDR2 ANQGSEA.

V usage is TRBV7-2 and J usage is TRBJ2-5; 10 bases agree with TRBD2. Losses at the gene ends were 1 base for V and 3 bases for J; bases not matched to a gene: 8. This CDR3 region has 17 residues. Germline-derived CDR1 and CDR2 are SGHTA and FQGNSA. The CDR3 is CASSLELAGTLEETQYF. The CDR3 DNA reads as TGTGCCAGCAGCTTAGAACTAGCGGGAACGCTAGAAGAGACCCAGTACTTC.

This clonotype was detected many times. This chain uses TRBV12-3 or TRBV12-4 with TRBJ1-4, with TRBD1 matching 7 bases. V gave up 8 bases and J gave up 13 bases; unmatched junction bases: 7. CDR3 length equals 11 residues. CDR3 sequence (DNA): TGTGCCAGCCAATACAGGGGATTACTGTTTTTT. Amino acid sequence: CASQYRGLLFF.

This clonotype was observed many times. This sequence joins TRBV20-1 and TRBJ2-5; the match to TRBD1 covers 11 bases. Germline V gene lookup returns CDR1 DFQATT and CDR2 SNEGSKA (reference sequence). V gave up 2 bases and J gave up 5 bases; unmatched junction bases: 7. The CDR3 is 15 amino acids. The DNA for the CDR3 is TGCAGTGCTAGAACGGACAGGGGGCGTGGGGAGACCCAGTACTTC. Its translation is CSARTDRGRGETQYF.

This clonotype was counted at least ten times. The rearrangement links TRBV28 to TRBJ1-1; 9 nucleotides align to TRBD1. V lost 8 bases, J lost 8 bases, and 6 bases stayed unmatched. Germline CDR1 is MDHEN and CDR2 is SYDVKM. The CDR3 spans 12 residues. DNA for the CDR3: TGTGCCAGCGTACAGGGGGCCTTGGAAGCTTTCTTT. Its protein product is CASVQGALEAFF.

This clonotype was observed at least ten times. V and J are TRBV7-3 and TRBJ1-1, with D uncertain. The CDR3 covers 13 residues. Trimming pared 0 bases from V and 3 bases from J, leaving 5 bases between. Germline-derived CDR1 and CDR2 are SGHTA and FQGTGA. CDR3 sequence (DNA): TGTGCCAGCAGCTTAACCCGGGACACTGAAGCTTTCTTT. This encodes CASSLTRDTEAFF.

There are many counts of this clonotype. The chain uses TRBV28 and TRBJ2-3; 13 nucleotides match TRBD2. The CDR3 extends over 17 amino acids. Trimming at V came to 6 bases and at J to 0 bases, leaving 6 bases not matched to a gene. CDR1 MDHEN and CDR2 SYDVKM come from the germline V gene. CDR3 nucleotides: TGTGCCAGCAGCCGACTAGCGGGGGGTTCTAGCACAGATACGCAGTATTTT. Translated, it gives CASSRLAGGSSTDTQYF. Full variable domain (outside the CDR3, taken from reference TRBV28 and TRBJ2-3): DVKVTQSSRYLVKRTGEKVFLECVQDMDHENMFWYRQDPGLGLRLIYFSYDVKMKEKGDIPEGYSVSREKKERFSLILESASTNQTSMYLCASSRLAGGSSTDTQYFGPGTRLTVL.

The chain joins TRBV5-6 to TRBJ2-3; 11 bases fit TRBD2. Trimming took 0 bases from V and 3 from J; bases not matched to a gene: 3. The CDR3 runs 16 residues. In germline, CDR1 is SGHDT, CDR2 YYEEEE. The CDR3 nucleotides read TGTGCCAGCAGCTTGGTAACTAGCGGGGGAACAGATACGCAGTATTTT. Translating gives CASSLVTSGGTDTQYF.

This clonotype was detected a few times. The chain links TRBV10-1 to TRBJ2-1; perhaps TRBD1 as D (5 bases). CDR3 size: 14 residues. V lost 4 bases, J lost 11 bases, and 18 bases lay in between. Germline V lookup: CDR1 WNHNN, CDR2 SYGVQD (reference sequence). CDR3 DNA sequence: TGCGCCAGCAGTGGGGGCCCCCAAGGCCCGAAGCAGTTCTTC. Its translation is CASSGGPQGPKQFF.

This clonotype was counted at least ten times. V usage is TRBV5-4 and J usage is TRBJ1-1; D gene ambiguous. Trimming pared 4 bases from V and 0 bases from J, leaving 13 bases between. CDR3 length: 15 amino acids. From germline, CDR1 is SGHNT and CDR2 YYREEE (reference sequence). CDR3 nucleotide sequence: TGTGCCAGCAGCAAGTTGACGGCCATGAACACTGAAGCTTTCTTT. Translating gives CASSKLTAMNTEAFF.

This clonotype was seen repeatedly, ten times or more. This chain connects TRBV20-1 to TRBJ1-1, with D perhaps matching TRBD1 (6 bases). V was cut by 2 bases and J by 0 bases, with 10 bases left in between. Germline V gene lookup returns CDR1 DFQATT and CDR2 SNEGSKA (reference sequence). This CDR3 is built from 14 residues. The CDR3 DNA is TGCAGTGCTAGAAGGGGGGGGATGAACACTGAAGCTTTCTTT. This gives the protein CSARRGGMNTEAFF.